This record looks at one T cell receptor beta chain sequence and its context. The antigen is undetermined. The CDR3 spans 14 residues. Germline values: CDR1 SGHDN, CDR2 FVKESK. Trimming cost V 5 bases and J 9 bases; bases outside gene matches: 3. As it was prepared, the TCRbeta library received unique molecular identifiers. MiXCR, run by TCRdb on the PCR reads, gives a single entry per CDR3 protein. Of roughly 490,000 distinct CDR3 sequences in the sample, around 10% were seen once. These data originate in a study of T-cell reconstitution after alpha-beta-depleted transplantation in children. Notes on the study in general: About two months after transplant, alpha-beta T cells reportedly came from several hundred expanded graft clones. T-cell counts and diversity at one year post-transplant came mainly from newly produced T cells. Diversity of TCRbeta at day 60 was high in some patients, arising from surviving recipient T cells and thymic progenitors.

This receptor was obtained from a female patient aged 2 to 10 who had a stem cell transplant for aplastic anemia, so the T cells may come from the graft donor. The input for sequencing was PBMCs, mostly from graft donor cells, taken 180 days after TCRalphabeta/CD19-depleted stem cell transplant. The chain links TRBV14 to TRBJ2-1; 14 nucleotides align to TRBD2. Written as DNA, the CDR3 is TGTGCCAGCAGCGGGACTAGCGGGAGTAGTGAGCAGTTCTTC. It yields the protein CASSGTSGSSEQFF.